The 32 T cell receptor beta chains listed next were all sequenced from one sample in a study of blood T cell repertoires in COVID-19. Profiling relied on immunoSEQ multiplex PCR, and the TCRdb table lists in-frame clones only, not all of them. The sample yields under 60,000 clones, approximately 87% seen once. Sample: peripheral blood. The receptors come from a human donor in a cohort sampled during active COVID-19.

This chain links TRBV2 with TRBJ2-7, with unresolved D. Trimming stripped 5 bases from V and 9 bases from J, with 11 bases between. The CDR3 totals 11 residues. Germline V gene data show CDR1 as SNHLY and CDR2 as FYNNEI. CDR3 residues: CASSSYGGQYF. In nucleotides, the CDR3 is TGTGCCAGCAGTTCTTACGGCGGGCAGTACTTC.

As DNA, the CDR3 is TGCGCCAGCAGCTTGGCTCGGGAGGGCGGGGAGCTGTTTTTT. Its protein product is CASSLAREGGELFF. This rearrangement joins TRBV5-1 to TRBJ2-2, with TRBD2 matching 8 bases. In germline, CDR1 is SGHRS, CDR2 YFSETQ. The CDR3 sequence is 14 residues long. Trimming cost V 0 bases and J 7 bases; bases outside gene matches: 2.

This sequence joins TRBV6-6 and TRBJ1-1; TRBD1 matches at 7 bases. This CDR3 has 12 residues. V shed 7 bases, J shed 10 bases, and the junction held 9 bases outside the gene matches. Germline V gene sequence: CDR1 MNHNY, CDR2 SVGAGI (reference sequence). In DNA, the CDR3 is TGTGCCAGCACCCATTCGACAGGGTTAGCTTTCTTT. It encodes CASTHSTGLAFF.

V and J are TRBV7-9 and TRBJ1-1; 7 bases are shared with TRBD1. Germline V lookup: CDR1 SEHNR, CDR2 FQNEAQ (reference sequence). The CDR3 runs to 15 residues. J lost 2 bases, V lost 5 bases, and 8 bases had no gene match. The chain's CDR3 is CASSDPGTANTEAFF. CDR3 DNA: TGTGCCAGCAGCGATCCAGGGACAGCTAACACTGAAGCTTTCTTT.

This chain links TRBV6-5 with TRBJ2-5; the match to TRBD1 covers 12 bases. CDR3 length: 16 residues. The germline gives CDR1 MNHEY, CDR2 SVGAGI. After removal of 0 bases from V and 7 bases from J, the junction contained 6 bases not matched to a gene. CDR3 in amino acids: CASSYSTGQGAGTQYF. In DNA form, the CDR3 reads TGTGCCAGCAGTTACTCGACGGGACAGGGGGCCGGGACCCAGTACTTC.

The chain joins TRBV14 to TRBJ1-1; D is uncertain. Germline CDR1 is SGHDN and CDR2 is FVKESK. This CDR3 has 15 residues. Trimming pared 4 bases from V and 0 bases from J, leaving 12 bases between. The CDR3 protein is CASSPPRSMNTEAFF. Written as DNA, the CDR3 is TGTGCCAGCAGCCCCCCGAGGTCTATGAACACTGAAGCTTTCTTT. Supplemented by reference TRBV14 and TRBJ1-1, the full variable domain reads EAGVTQFPSHSVIEKGQTVTLRCDPISGHDNLYWYRRVMGKEIKFLLHFVKESKQDESGMPNNRFLAERTGGTYSTLKVQPAELEDSGVYFCASSPPRSMNTEAFFGQGTRLTVV.

V and J are TRBV12-3 or TRBV12-4 and TRBJ1-1; D gene ambiguous. The CDR3 covers 12 residues. V lost 1 base and J lost 11, with 11 bases in between. The CDR3 protein is CASSLERRGAFF. In nucleotides, the CDR3 is TGTGCCAGCAGTTTAGAGCGCCGTGGGGCTTTCTTT.

The chain carries TRBV28 and TRBJ2-1, with 13 bases fitting TRBD2. The V and J ends lost 5 bases and 0 bases, in that order; junction bases with no gene match: 7. The CDR3 length is 18 residues. Germline values: CDR1 MDHEN, CDR2 SYDVKM. DNA for the CDR3: TGTGCCAGCAGTAGGACTAGCGGGGGCCCGAGCTCCTACAATGAGCAGTTCTTC. It encodes CASSRTSGGPSSYNEQFF.

The J gene is TRBJ2-7, the V gene TRBV7-9, with 8 nucleotides matching TRBD1. J was trimmed by 2 bases and V by 4 bases; bases with no gene match: 7. This CDR3 spans 15 amino acids. The germline V gene encodes CDR1 SEHNR and CDR2 FQNEAQ (reference sequence). This chain's CDR3 is CASSSNHRGTYEQYF. CDR3 nucleotide sequence: TGTGCCAGCAGCTCCAACCACAGGGGGACCTACGAGCAGTACTTC.

CDR3 region: CASSPWDRNTGELFF. As DNA, the CDR3 is TGTGCCAGCAGTCCCTGGGACAGGAACACCGGGGAGCTGTTTTTT. The V call is TRBV9, the J call TRBJ2-2, with 7 bases that match TRBD1. Trimming cost V 5 bases and J 1 base; bases outside gene matches: 5. In germline, CDR1 is SGDLS, CDR2 YYNGEE. The CDR3 loop spans 15 amino acids.

The gene calls are TRBV5-6 and TRBJ2-7; 10 bases line up with TRBD1. The V gene end was trimmed by 4 bases and the J gene end by 1 base; junction bases not matched to a gene: 11. Germline V gene lookup returns CDR1 SGHDT and CDR2 YYEEEE. This CDR3 spans 17 amino acids. Here the CDR3 reads CASSRGGQGPKSYEQYF. The CDR3 DNA reads TGTGCCAGCAGCCGCGGGGGACAGGGGCCGAAATCCTACGAGCAGTACTTC. The full variable domain, its missing parts supplied by reference TRBV5-6 and TRBJ2-7, is DAGVTQSPTHLIKTRGQQVTLRCSPKSGHDTVSWYQQALGQGPQFIFQYYEEEERQRGNFPDRFSGHQFPNYSSELNVNALLLGDSALYLCASSRGGQGPKSYEQYFGPGTRLTVT.

The chain combines TRBV15 with TRBJ2-7, with TRBD1 matching over 8 bases. V shed 0 bases and J 2 bases; nucleotides not matched to a gene: 9. The CDR3 covers 17 residues. Per the germline V gene, CDR1 is LNHNV and CDR2 is YYDKDF (reference sequence). The DNA for the CDR3 is TGTGCCACCAGCAGAGATCGAGGGACAGGATTAGCCTACGAGCAGTACTTC. The encoded protein is CATSRDRGTGLAYEQYF.

V usage is TRBV19 and J usage is TRBJ1-2; 10 bases agree with TRBD1. The ends lost 6 bases at V and 7 bases at J; junction bases unmatched: 8. The CDR3 has 14 amino acids. Looked up from germline, CDR1 is LNHDA and CDR2 is SQIVND (reference sequence). The CDR3 DNA reads as TGTGCCAGTAGAGGGACAGGGGAAAGTTCTGGCTACACCTTC. This codes for CASRGTGESSGYTF.

CDR3 in DNA: TGTGCCATCAGTGGGGACAGTCACCTCAATGAGCAGTTCTTC. Translated: CAISGDSHLNEQFF. The chain combines TRBV10-3 with TRBJ2-1; TRBD1 aligns across 7 bases. Germline V gives CDR1 ENHRY, CDR2 SYGVKD. The CDR3 totals 14 residues. The V gene end was trimmed by 4 bases and the J gene end by 6 bases; junction bases not matched to a gene: 6.

In this sample, this clone turned up once. The chain carries TRBV10-3 and TRBJ2-2, with 8 bases lining up with TRBD2. V shed 7 bases, J shed 6 bases, and the junction held 7 bases outside the gene matches. CDR3 length equals 14 residues. The germline gives CDR1 ENHRY, CDR2 SYGVKD. Here the CDR3 DNA reads TGTGCCATCACCCAAGCGGGGGAGGCCGGGGAGCTGTTTTTT. Residues: CAITQAGEAGELFF.

The chain joins TRBV5-5 to TRBJ1-1; D is unclear. This CDR3 is 14 amino acids long. CDR1 and CDR2 from the germline V gene are SGHKS and YYEKEE (reference sequence). The germline V and J ends were trimmed by 2 bases and 2 bases, with 10 bases remaining between them. DNA for the CDR3: TGTGCCAGCAGCTTTGCACCGAGAAACACTGAAGCTTTCTTT. Amino acids: CASSFAPRNTEAFF.

The V gene is TRBV2, the J gene TRBJ1-5; TRBD1 aligns across 7 bases. V shed 8 bases, J shed 4 bases, and the junction held 5 bases outside the gene matches. The CDR3 is 13 amino acids. Germline V gene sequence: CDR1 SNHLY, CDR2 FYNNEI. The CDR3 DNA reads TGTGCCAGCGAGGGACAGTTGAATCAGCCCCAGCATTTT. It specifies CASEGQLNQPQHF.

The chain employs TRBV7-9 and TRBJ2-7; D is possibly TRBD1 (7 bases). V dropped 5 bases and J dropped 0 bases, with 11 bases sitting between them. CDR1 is SEHNR, CDR2 FQNEAQ, per germline (reference sequence). The CDR3 has 14 residues. The CDR3 here is CASSDRDFSYEQYF. The CDR3 nucleotides read TGTGCCAGCAGCGACAGGGACTTCTCCTACGAGCAGTACTTC.

The CDR3, as DNA: TGTGCCAGCTCACCACCGCAGGGAGGGCTTAACTATGGCTACACCTTC. This encodes CASSPPQGGLNYGYTF. The genes are TRBV18 and TRBJ1-2, with a tentative D call TRBD1 (5 bases). V lost 0 bases to trimming and J lost 1 base, with 12 bases between them. The CDR3 length is 16 residues. Germline CDR1 is KGHSH and CDR2 is LQKENI.

The chain combines TRBV6-5 with TRBJ2-4; 7 bases match TRBD1. This CDR3 region has 15 residues. The V gene end was trimmed by 2 bases and the J gene end by 3 bases; junction bases not matched to a gene: 4. Germline V gene sequence: CDR1 MNHEY, CDR2 SVGAGI. Here the CDR3 DNA reads TGTGCCAGCAGTTACCGACAGGGTTACAAAAACATTCAGTACTTC. This sequence encodes CASSYRQGYKNIQYF.

The chain is built from TRBV7-2 and TRBJ2-1, with TRBD2 identical over 12 bases. The CDR3 is 15 residues long. After removal of 4 bases from V and 4 bases from J, the junction contained 2 bases not matched to a gene. Per germline, CDR1 SGHTA and CDR2 FQGNSA. As DNA, the CDR3 is TGTGCCAGCAGCTGGCTAGCGGGGGGGTACAATGAGCAGTTCTTC. Amino acid sequence: CASSWLAGGYNEQFF.

The chain uses TRBV10-3 and TRBJ1-2; the D is unclear. Germline V CDR1 and CDR2: ENHRY, SYGVKD. CDR3 length: 12 residues. V shed 0 bases and J shed 10 bases, with 9 bases lying between them. This CDR3 reads CAISESTEDYTF. The CDR3 DNA sequence: TGTGCCATCAGTGAGTCGACCGAGGACTACACCTTC.

This chain joins TRBV9 and TRBJ1-2; D ambiguous. This CDR3 has 14 residues. Trimming cost V 1 base and J 4 bases, with 11 bases left between them. Germline V CDR1 and CDR2: SGDLS, YYNGEE. The CDR3 sequence is CASSVLEGSYGYTF. The CDR3 nucleotides read TGTGCCAGCAGCGTATTAGAGGGCTCCTATGGCTACACCTTC.

This clone occurred a few times. This rearrangement joins TRBV1 to TRBJ2-7; the table assigns TRBD2, which was not confirmed against the DNA. TRBV1 is a documented pseudogene. This CDR3 has 14 amino acids. This CDR3 is CTSSPLLLAYEQYF. The CDR3 DNA reads as TGCACCAGCAGCCCGCTTCTACTAGCGTACGAGCAGTACTTC.

J is TRBJ1-6 and V is TRBV19; no reliable D call. V was pared by 3 bases and J by 0 bases, with 9 bases between. The CDR3 consists of 16 residues. Germline CDR1 LNHDA, CDR2 SQIVND (reference sequence). The CDR3 nucleotides are TGTGCCAGTAGTATCGGAGGGATCTCCTATAATTCACCCCTCCACTTT. It is translated as CASSIGGISYNSPLHF.

The chain links TRBV5-1 to TRBJ1-2; no reliable D call. The CDR3 consists of 16 residues. Trimming cost V 4 bases and J 3 bases, with 19 bases left between them. The V gene's germline CDR1 is SGHRS and CDR2 YFSETQ. The CDR3 protein is CASSPTSLGRDYGYTF. For the CDR3, the DNA is TGCGCCAGCAGCCCCACGTCACTCGGGCGGGACTATGGCTACACCTTC.

This rearrangement joins TRBV12-3 or TRBV12-4 to TRBJ1-1; weak D call: TRBD1 (6 bases). V lost 4 bases and J lost 8, with 8 bases in between. The CDR3 contains 11 residues. CDR3 bases: TGTGCCAGCAGTTATGGGACAGAAGCTTTCTTT. Translated, it gives CASSYGTEAFF.

The V gene is TRBV6-6, the J gene TRBJ1-1; TRBD1 matches at 7 bases. The CDR3 has 14 amino acids. Germline CDR1 MNHNY, CDR2 SVGAGI (reference sequence). V shed 5 bases, J shed 6 bases, and the junction held 9 bases outside the gene matches. CDR3 protein: CASSTFDREAEAFF. CDR3 DNA sequence: TGTGCCAGCAGTACTTTCGACAGGGAAGCTGAAGCTTTCTTT.

This clone was recorded at least ten times. The chain links TRBV6-1 to TRBJ1-5; D call uncertain. Trimming removed 2 bases from V and 9 bases from J, with 8 bases in between. CDR3 size: 12 residues. CDR1 is MNHNS, CDR2 SASEGT, per germline. CDR3 bases: TGTGCCAGCAGTGAAACACATCCGCCCCAGCATTTT. As protein: CASSETHPPQHF.

In this sample, this clone turned up a few times. CDR3 DNA: TGCGCCAGTCGGGCGGTAGGGGCGGGAGGCAATCAGCCCCAGCATTTT. As protein: CASRAVGAGGNQPQHF. This chain links TRBV10-2 with TRBJ1-5, with TRBD1 as a possible D gene (5 bases). This CDR3 is 16 amino acids long. V was pared by 9 bases and J by 2 bases, with 20 bases between. Germline CDR1 reads WSHSY; CDR2 reads SAAADI.

The J gene is TRBJ1-3, the V gene TRBV15; D unclear. Germline CDR1 LNHNV, CDR2 YYDKDF (reference sequence). Trimming took 0 bases from V and 4 from J, leaving 10 bases between them. The CDR3 loop spans 15 amino acids. CDR3 sequence reads: CATSRDPGGGNTIYF. CDR3 in DNA: TGTGCCACCAGCAGAGATCCAGGAGGCGGAAACACCATATATTTT.

The chain has TRBV28 and TRBJ2-7, with 11 nucleotides matching TRBD2. The germline CDR1 and CDR2 sequences are MDHEN and SYDVKM. Losses at the gene ends were 5 bases for V and 4 bases for J; bases not matched to a gene: 16. The CDR3 has 18 residues. The CDR3 sequence is CASSEVGLRGTSGYEQYF. The DNA for the CDR3 is TGTGCCAGCAGTGAGGTTGGGCTCCGAGGGACTAGCGGTTACGAGCAGTACTTC.